This T cell receptor (beta chain) came from a study of cytomegalovirus exposure and HLA in healthy donors. PCR employed 60 Vbeta and 13 Jbeta primers. The repertoire was sequenced with immunoSEQ multiplex PCR; TCRdb's copy has only in-frame clones and lacks some. This table has over 150,000 clones, about 76% appearing once. Points on this clone: As yet, its antigen is unknown.

Study findings and constraints: A later analysis found TCR association rates differed by HLA locus, highest for DRB1 and lowest for HLA-C. Rare TCR sequences dominated, though some public TCRs recurred in many donors. In a later analysis, an Asian-associated ancestry cluster reportedly showed fewer N-insertions than the roughly 730-donor mean. Prediction of most subjects' HLA-A and HLA-B alleles by TCR beta sequences was reportedly accurate.

Specimen: PBMCs. This sequence originates from a middle-aged woman in good health and CMV-seropositive.

The CDR3 is CASSNRPGGTYEQYF. The CDR3 DNA sequence: TGTGCCAGTAGTAACCGTCCAGGGGGCACCTACGAGCAGTACTTC. The V gene is TRBV19, the J gene TRBJ2-7; 8 positions agree with TRBD1. Germline V CDR1 and CDR2: LNHDA, SQIVND (reference sequence). CDR3 length equals 15 residues. Unmatched junction bases numbered 7, after V lost 4 bases and J lost 2 bases.